The present T cell receptor (beta chain) was sequenced within a study of blood T cell repertoires in COVID-19. Libraries were prepared by immunoSEQ multiplex PCR; TCRdb keeps only in-frame clonotypes and omits some of them. The sample includes around 260,000 clones, 85% to 90% of them seen just once. V lost 3 bases to trimming and J lost 5 bases, with 19 bases between them. CDR3 length: 16 residues. Germline CDR1 reads SGHRS; CDR2 reads YFSETQ. The material sequenced was peripheral blood. This TCR came from a man aged 18 to 29 with active or convalescent COVID-19. The rearrangement links TRBV5-1 to TRBJ2-3; tentatively, D is TRBD1 (6 bases). CDR3 residues: CASSWGPQGRGDTQYF. The CDR3 DNA is TGCGCCAGCAGCTGGGGACCCCAGGGGAGAGGAGATACGCAGTATTTT.